This TCR beta chain was recorded in a study of control samples from healthy donors and cancer patients. Trimming pared 4 bases from V and 2 bases from J, leaving 15 bases between. Germline V gene data show CDR1 as SGDLS and CDR2 as YYNGEE. The CDR3 is made up of 15 amino acids. Sequencing was performed with immunoSEQ multiplex PCR; in TCRdb, only in-frame clones are kept and a portion is missing. The sample records about 80,000 clones, around 91% being singletons. Sequenced input: blood. The source is a man in his forties or fifties in good health. The chain recombines TRBV9 with TRBJ1-1; D possibly corresponds to TRBD1 (6 bases). DNA for the CDR3: TGTGCCAGCAGCCCGCTCCAAGGGGGAAACACTGAAGCTTTCTTT. Translating gives CASSPLQGGNTEAFF.